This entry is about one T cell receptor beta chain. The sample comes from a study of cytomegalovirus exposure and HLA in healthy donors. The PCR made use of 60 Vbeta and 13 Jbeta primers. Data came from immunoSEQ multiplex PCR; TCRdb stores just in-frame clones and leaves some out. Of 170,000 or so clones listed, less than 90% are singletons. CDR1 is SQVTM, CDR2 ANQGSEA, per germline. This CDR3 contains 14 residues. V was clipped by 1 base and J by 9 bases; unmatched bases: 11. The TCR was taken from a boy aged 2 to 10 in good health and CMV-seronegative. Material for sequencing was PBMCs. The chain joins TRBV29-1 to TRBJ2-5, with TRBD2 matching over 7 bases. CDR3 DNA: TGCAGCGTTGAAGGGGGCGGGAGTCTACTGGCCCAGTACTTC. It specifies CSVEGGGSLLAQYF.